The present entry profiles one T cell receptor beta chain with its context. The data belong to a study of blood T cell repertoires in COVID-19. About the research overall: The samples span acute and convalescent COVID-19 from the United States, Italy and Spain.

The CDR3 has 13 residues. Trimming took off 6 bases at V and 10 bases at J, with 18 bases between the two ends. Clones were read by immunoSEQ multiplex PCR, and TCRdb kept only the in-frame ones, dropping some. Of 140,000 to 150,000 clones listed, roughly 80% are singletons. The chain has TRBV12-3 or TRBV12-4 and TRBJ1-2, with TRBD1 as a possible D gene (5 bases). The specimen sequenced was peripheral blood. The clonotype originates from a man in his sixties or seventies who had recovered from COVID-19. The CDR3 reads CASSPSGRGDYTF. CDR3 sequence (DNA): TGTGCCAGCAGCCCGTCTGGGCGGGGCGACTACACCTTC.